Below, 16 T cell receptor beta chains from the same sample are listed, as sequenced in a study of cytomegalovirus exposure and HLA in healthy donors. The assay was immunoSEQ multiplex PCR, and TCRdb's table has in-frame clones only and misses some. The sample has 200,000 or so clones; roughly 82% are singletons. The specimen was PBMCs. The source of these receptors is a man aged 18 to 30 in good health and CMV-seropositive.

CDR3 in DNA: TGTGCCAGCGGGACTATCCTGCAGGGGTTGTCCTACGAGCAGTACTTC. Its protein product is CASGTILQGLSYEQYF. The chain uses TRBV27 and TRBJ2-7; D perhaps matches TRBD2 (7 bases). This CDR3 is 16 amino acids long. The germline V and J ends were trimmed by 8 bases and 1 base, with 21 bases remaining between them. Germline V lookup: CDR1 MNHEY, CDR2 SMNVEV (reference sequence).

The genes are TRBV14 and TRBJ2-2, with 12 bases lining up with TRBD2. Germline V gene lookup returns CDR1 SGHDN and CDR2 FVKESK. This CDR3 comprises 21 residues. J lost 7 bases, V lost 0 bases, and 18 bases had no gene match. CDR3 loop: CASSQDLTASGRGRPHGELFF. The CDR3 nucleotides are TGTGCCAGCAGCCAAGATCTGACGGCTAGCGGGAGGGGACGTCCTCACGGGGAGCTGTTTTTT.

The chain is built from TRBV27 and TRBJ2-3, with a weak D call TRBD1 (5 bases). The CDR3 has 14 residues. V was cut by 3 bases and J by 0 bases, with 7 bases left in between. Per the germline V gene, CDR1 is MNHEY and CDR2 is SMNVEV (reference sequence). The CDR3 coding sequence is TGTGCCAGCAGTTTTGGGGCTAGCACAGATACGCAGTATTTT. Translated: CASSFGASTDTQYF.

The chain carries TRBV7-9 and TRBJ2-7, with D possibly matching TRBD2 (6 bases). The CDR3 has 14 residues. The ends were cut back, 1 base at V and 3 bases at J, with 10 bases in the middle. CDR1 is SEHNR and CDR2 is FQNEAQ in the germline V gene (reference sequence). CDR3 sequence: CASSLETGGYEQYF. Written as DNA, the CDR3 is TGTGCCAGCAGCTTAGAAACCGGGGGCTACGAGCAGTACTTC.

There are a few counts of this clone. Distinct nucleotide sequences in the sample also encode this CDR3. V and J are TRBV14 and TRBJ2-7; tentative D call: TRBD1 (5 bases). CDR1 SGHDN and CDR2 FVKESK come from the germline V gene. V was shortened by 1 base and J by 3 bases, with 7 bases between the two germline ends. This CDR3 spans 13 amino acids. The CDR3 reads CASSQVQGYEQYF. The DNA for the CDR3 is TGTGCCAGCAGCCAAGTGCAGGGCTACGAGCAGTACTTC.

The chain is built from TRBV30 and TRBJ2-1; tentatively, D is TRBD2 (6 bases). The germline CDR1 and CDR2 sequences are GTSNPN and SVGIG (reference sequence). The V end lost 1 base, the J end lost 1 base, and 8 bases lay between the germline ends. The CDR3 has 14 residues. DNA of the CDR3: TGTGCCTGGAGTGGGGGGACTTCCTACAATGAGCAGTTCTTC. The encoded protein is CAWSGGTSYNEQFF.

This rearrangement joins TRBV9 to TRBJ2-7, with 7 positions matching TRBD2. Germline assignment: CDR1 SGDLS and CDR2 YYNGEE. V gave up 0 bases and J gave up 3 bases; unmatched junction bases: 3. This CDR3 contains 14 residues. The CDR3 protein is CASSVDGRGYEQYF. CDR3 coding DNA: TGTGCCAGCAGCGTAGATGGGAGGGGCTACGAGCAGTACTTC.

J is TRBJ2-5 and V is TRBV7-3, with a weak D call TRBD1 (5 bases). Trimming left V 1 base short and J 5 bases short, with 14 bases between. Per germline, CDR1 SGHTA and CDR2 FQGTGA. The CDR3 has 15 amino acids. The CDR3 nucleotides are TGTGCCAGCAGCTTAAGGATAGGGTCAGGGGAGACCCAGTACTTC. Translated, it gives CASSLRIGSGETQYF.

Here the CDR3 DNA reads TGTGCCAGCTATTACAGGGGATTGAACACTGAAGCTTTCTTT. This translates into CASYYRGLNTEAFF. The rearrangement joins TRBV6-5 to TRBJ1-1, with 7 bases matching TRBD1. The V gene end was trimmed by 8 bases and the J gene end by 0 bases; junction bases not matched to a gene: 6. This CDR3 has 14 amino acids. Per germline, CDR1 MNHEY and CDR2 SVGAGI.

This chain links TRBV27 with TRBJ2-2, with 7 bases that match TRBD1. CDR1 MNHEY and CDR2 SMNVEV come from the germline V gene (reference sequence). The CDR3 sequence is 12 residues long. Germline trimming cut 8 bases from V and 7 bases from J; bases unmatched to any gene: 4. The CDR3 nucleotides read TGTGCCAGCGGGCACAGGGGCGGGGAGCTGTTTTTT. Translation: CASGHRGGELFF.

The chain is built from TRBV19 and TRBJ2-7; a possible D gene is TRBD1 (5 bases). The germline V and J ends were trimmed by 3 bases and 2 bases, with 17 bases remaining between them. The CDR3 runs to 16 residues. Germline CDR1 LNHDA, CDR2 SQIVND (reference sequence). The CDR3 spells CASSIILAGIPYEQYF. The CDR3 DNA follows: TGTGCCAGTAGTATTATATTGGCAGGGATTCCCTACGAGCAGTACTTC.

The chain links TRBV19 to TRBJ2-7; 7 bases line up with TRBD2. From germline, CDR1 is LNHDA and CDR2 SQIVND (reference sequence). The CDR3 is made up of 15 amino acids. V dropped 9 bases and J dropped 1; count of bases not matched to a gene: 12. The CDR3 sequence: CASSYAGDSSYEQYF. The CDR3 DNA reads as TGTGCCAGCAGCTACGCGGGAGATAGTTCCTACGAGCAGTACTTC.

The V gene is TRBV6-6, the J gene TRBJ1-5; weak D call: TRBD1 (5 bases). From germline, CDR1 is MNHNY and CDR2 SVGAGI (reference sequence). The germline V and J ends were trimmed by 5 bases and 6 bases, with 11 bases remaining between them. The CDR3 spans 13 residues. The CDR3 protein is CASSPAGPQPQHF. CDR3 DNA: TGTGCCAGCAGTCCGGCAGGGCCTCAGCCCCAGCATTTT.

This clone was observed once. The chain links TRBV19 to TRBJ2-5; 7 nucleotides agree with TRBD2. Germline CDR1 is LNHDA and CDR2 is SQIVND (reference sequence). Trimming cost V 7 bases and J 5 bases; bases outside gene matches: 16. This CDR3 has 16 amino acids. CDR3 region: CASTHRGGEEGETQYF. The CDR3 nucleotides read TGTGCCAGTACCCATAGGGGAGGGGAGGAAGGGGAGACCCAGTACTTC.

V usage is TRBV4-2 and J usage is TRBJ2-7; TRBD2 agrees at 8 bases. This CDR3 has 18 residues. V shed 0 bases, J shed 6 bases, and the junction held 16 bases outside the gene matches. CDR1 and CDR2 (germline): LGHNA, YNFKEQ. CDR3 residues: CASSQDPPAGGIRSEQYF. In DNA, the CDR3 is TGTGCCAGCAGCCAAGATCCCCCGGCGGGAGGAATTCGATCCGAGCAGTACTTC.

This clone was recorded many times. The V gene is TRBV7-9, the J gene TRBJ2-1; perhaps TRBD2 as D (6 bases). This CDR3 has 13 residues. V lost 5 bases and J 15 bases, leaving 20 bases between the germline ends. Germline CDR1 reads SEHNR; CDR2 reads FQNEAQ (reference sequence). The CDR3 nucleotides read TGTGCCAGCAGCCCCCTTCGACTAGGAACATCGTTCTTC. It translates to CASSPLRLGTSFF.